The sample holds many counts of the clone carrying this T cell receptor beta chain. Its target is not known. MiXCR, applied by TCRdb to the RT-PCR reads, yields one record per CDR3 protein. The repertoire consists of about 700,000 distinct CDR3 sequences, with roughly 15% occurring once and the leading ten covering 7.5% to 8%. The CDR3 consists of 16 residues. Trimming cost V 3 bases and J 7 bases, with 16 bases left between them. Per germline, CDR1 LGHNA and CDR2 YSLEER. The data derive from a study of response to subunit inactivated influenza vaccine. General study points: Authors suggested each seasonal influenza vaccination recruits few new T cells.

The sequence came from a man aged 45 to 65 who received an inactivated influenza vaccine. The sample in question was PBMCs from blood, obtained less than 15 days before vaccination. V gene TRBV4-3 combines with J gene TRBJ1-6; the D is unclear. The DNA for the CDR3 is TGCGCCAGCAGCCAGGCGCTAGGGAGTAAGAATTCACCCCTCCACTTT. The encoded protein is CASSQALGSKNSPLHF.